The entry that follows covers one T cell receptor beta chain sequence. This specimen comes from a study of blood T cell repertoires in COVID-19. Study-wide background: Samples taken during acute and convalescent COVID-19 were collected in the United States, Italy and Spain.

The method was immunoSEQ multiplex PCR; TCRdb's version includes in-frame clones alone and lacks a portion of them. The repertoire has fewer than 200,000 clones, approximately 80% of them found once; the top ten carry about 8.1%. The source is a woman at least 80 years old with COVID-19, enrolled during active disease. Sequencing was performed on peripheral blood.

CDR3 DNA sequence: TGTGCTAACAGGGGCTCCTATAATTCACCCCTCCACTTT. This codes for CANRGSYNSPLHF. The chain recombines TRBV6-5 with TRBJ1-6; TRBD1 aligns across 7 bases. The CDR3 extends over 13 amino acids. The germline gives CDR1 MNHEY, CDR2 SVGAGI.